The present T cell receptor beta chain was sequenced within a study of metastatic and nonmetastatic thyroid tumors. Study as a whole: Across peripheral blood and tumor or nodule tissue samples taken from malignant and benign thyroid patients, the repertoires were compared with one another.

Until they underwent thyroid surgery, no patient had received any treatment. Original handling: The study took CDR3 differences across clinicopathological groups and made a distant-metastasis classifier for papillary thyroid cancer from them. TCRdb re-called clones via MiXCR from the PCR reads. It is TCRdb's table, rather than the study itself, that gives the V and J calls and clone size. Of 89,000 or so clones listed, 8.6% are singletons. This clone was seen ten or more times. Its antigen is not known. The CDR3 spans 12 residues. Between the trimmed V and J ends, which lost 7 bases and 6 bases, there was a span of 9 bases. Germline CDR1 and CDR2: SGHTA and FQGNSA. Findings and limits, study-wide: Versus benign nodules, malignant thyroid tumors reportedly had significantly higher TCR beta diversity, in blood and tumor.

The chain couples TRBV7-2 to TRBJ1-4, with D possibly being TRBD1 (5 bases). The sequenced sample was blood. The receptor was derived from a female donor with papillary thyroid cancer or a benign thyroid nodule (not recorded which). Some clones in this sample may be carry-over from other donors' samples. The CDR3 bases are TGTGCCAGCACCGAGGGGTATGAAAAACTGTTTTTT. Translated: CASTEGYEKLFF.